Below are 23 T cell receptor beta chains sequenced from a single sample in a study of T cells in Graves' hyperthyroidism and ophthalmopathy. Amplification yielded TCR beta CDR3 regions, with RNA transcripts as the source. HTBI primers were the set used in a first-round RT-PCR of the TCR CDR3. Using its own MiXCR run on the multiplex PCR reads, TCRdb lists one record per CDR3 protein. The data hold around 190,000 distinct CDR3 sequences, with around 15% observed a single time. Specimen: blood. The origin of the receptors is a woman aged 45 to 65 with Graves' hyperthyroidism.

Comments on this clonotype: At one end the junction does not follow the germline gene, possibly because of a read error. The chain carries TRBV7-9 and TRBJ2-5, with 8 bases aligning to TRBD2. There are 12 residues in the CDR3. The germline CDR1 and CDR2 sequences are SEHNR and FQNEAQ (reference sequence). The chain's CDR3 is CASNLAGETQYF. The CDR3 bases are TGTGCCAGCAACTTAGCGGGGGAGACCCAGTACTTC.

This clonotype was counted ten times or more. The chain carries TRBV29-1 and TRBJ2-5; D remains ambiguous. V dropped 4 bases and J dropped 1 base, with 10 bases sitting between them. CDR1 and CDR2 from the germline V gene are SQVTM and ANQGSEA. The length of the CDR3 is 13 residues. CDR3 coding DNA: TGCAGCGTTGGGGCAGCGCTCCAAGAGACCCAGTACTTC. Translation: CSVGAALQETQYF.

This clonotype was picked up many times. The gene calls are TRBV6-1 and TRBJ1-1; D not certain. Germline V lookup: CDR1 MNHNS, CDR2 SASEGT. Trimming stripped 4 bases from V and 0 bases from J, with 12 bases between. The CDR3 is 15 residues long. Here the CDR3 DNA reads TGTGCCAGCAGTGCGGATCAGTCCATGAACACTGAAGCTTTCTTT. Translated, it gives CASSADQSMNTEAFF.

This clonotype was picked up many times. The V call is TRBV11-3, the J call TRBJ2-2; D possibly corresponds to TRBD2 (5 bases). The length of the CDR3 is 13 residues. The germline CDR1 and CDR2 sequences are SGHNT and YENEEA. Trimming took off 3 bases at V and 13 bases at J, with 15 bases between the two ends. CDR3 nucleotide sequence: TGTGCCAGCAGCTTGGGAAGCGGCCAGGCGCTGTTTTTT. Amino acid sequence: CASSLGSGQALFF.

This clonotype was detected ten times or more. The chain carries TRBV5-1 and TRBJ1-1; 8 nucleotides agree with TRBD1. This CDR3 contains 15 residues. CDR1 is SGHRS and CDR2 is YFSETQ in the germline V gene. V lost 3 bases and J lost 5; bases outside the gene matches: 9. The CDR3 sequence: CASSSNSGGGTEAFF. DNA for the CDR3: TGCGCCAGCAGCTCCAACTCAGGGGGCGGGACTGAAGCTTTCTTT. The full variable domain, in which reference TRBV5-1 and TRBJ1-1 provide the parts outside the CDR3, is KAGVTQTPRYLIKTRGQQVTLSCSPISGHRSVSWYQQTPGQGLQFLFEYFSETQRNKGNFPGRFSGRQFSNSRSEMNVSTLELGDSALYLCASSSNSGGGTEAFFGQGTRLTVV.

This clonotype was counted between two and nine times. The chain joins TRBV18 to TRBJ2-1, with D perhaps TRBD2 (7 bases). Trimming cost V 2 bases and J 5 bases, with 16 bases left between them. This CDR3 comprises 16 residues. Germline CDR1 KGHSH, CDR2 LQKENI. The CDR3 coding sequence is TGTGCCAGCTCACCATTTGGGGGGGGCCATGACAATGAGCAGTTCTTC. Translating it yields CASSPFGGGHDNEQFF.

This clonotype was counted at least ten times. The V gene is TRBV6-5, the J gene TRBJ1-2; weak D call: TRBD1 (5 bases). This CDR3 has 13 residues. Trimming removed 2 bases from V and 6 bases from J, with 10 bases in between. CDR1 is MNHEY, CDR2 SVGAGI, per germline. CDR3 loop: CASSYSRVDGYTF. CDR3 nucleotides: TGTGCCAGCAGTTACAGCAGGGTTGATGGCTACACCTTC.

This clonotype occurred once. The CDR3 sequence is CASSFGGDRTGELFF. For the CDR3, the DNA is TGCGCCAGCAGCTTTGGAGGGGACCGGACCGGGGAGCTGTTTTTT. V usage is TRBV5-1 and J usage is TRBJ2-2; TRBD2 is a possible D gene (6 bases). The V and J ends lost 2 bases and 5 bases respectively, with 13 bases between them. Germline V gene sequence: CDR1 SGHRS, CDR2 YFSETQ. The CDR3 loop spans 15 amino acids.

This clonotype turned up a few times. The chain has TRBV5-6 and TRBJ1-1, with TRBD1 identical over 9 bases. V dropped 7 bases and J dropped 3; count of bases not matched to a gene: 1. The CDR3 contains 12 residues. From germline, CDR1 is SGHDT and CDR2 YYEEEE. CDR3 in DNA: TGTGCCAGCCGACAGGGGGACACTGAAGCTTTCTTT. Translating it yields CASRQGDTEAFF.

This clonotype has a count of ten or more. The V call is TRBV27, the J call TRBJ1-5; tentatively, D is TRBD1 (5 bases). Germline lookup yields CDR1 MNHEY and CDR2 SMNVEV (reference sequence). The CDR3 is 13 amino acids. With 4 bases removed from V and 7 bases from J, the gap between germline ends came to 11 bases. The CDR3 DNA reads TGTGCCAGCAGTTGGCAGGGATCACAGCCCCAGCATTTT. Its protein is CASSWQGSQPQHF.

This clonotype was seen many times. The rearrangement joins TRBV11-2 to TRBJ1-1; perhaps TRBD1 as D (5 bases). Trimming stripped 5 bases from V and 7 bases from J, with 14 bases between. Germline CDR1 is SGHAT and CDR2 is FQNNGV. The CDR3 spans 13 residues. CDR3 DNA sequence: TGTGCCAGCAGCAATGGGGGGGATCTTGAAGCTTTCTTT. It is translated as CASSNGGDLEAFF.

At least ten counts were recorded for this clonotype. The V and J genes are TRBV7-8 and TRBJ2-2, with D perhaps TRBD1 or TRBD2 (5 bases each). CDR3 size: 14 residues. Germline lookup yields CDR1 SGHVS and CDR2 FQNEAQ. V lost 2 bases to trimming and J lost 13 bases, with 17 bases between them. The CDR3 nucleotides read TGTGCCAGCAGCTTAACGGGGACCGCCGCGACGCTGTTTTTT. It yields the protein CASSLTGTAATLFF.

On this clonotype: This may be a read error: a much more frequent sequence differs by one nucleotide. The rearrangement links TRBV18 to TRBJ2-1, with unresolved D. The germline V gene has CDR1 KGHSH and CDR2 LQKENI. Trimming took 3 bases from V and 5 from J, leaving 8 bases between them. The CDR3 extends over 13 amino acids. CDR3: CASSPLGDNEQFF. CDR3 coding DNA: TGTGCCAGCTCACCGCTCGGTGACAATGAGCAGTTCTTC. The entire variable domain, with the rest obtained from reference TRBV18 and TRBJ2-1, is as follows: NAGVMQNPRHLVRRRGQEARLRCSPMKGHSHVYWYRQLPEEGLKFMVYLQKENIIDESGMPKERFSAEFPKEGPSILRIQQVVRGDSAAYFCASSPLGDNEQFFGPGTRLTVL.

This clonotype was recorded many times. The J gene is TRBJ1-2, the V gene TRBV19; TRBD1 is a possible D gene (6 bases). The CDR3 extends over 13 amino acids. Germline CDR1 LNHDA, CDR2 SQIVND (reference sequence). Trimming pared 3 bases from V and 5 bases from J, leaving 10 bases between. The CDR3 loop reads CASSMLQGYGYTF. The CDR3, as DNA: TGTGCCAGTAGTATGCTCCAGGGGTATGGCTACACCTTC.

There are many counts of this clonotype. The V call is TRBV12-5, the J call TRBJ2-3; 12 bases match TRBD1. There are 18 residues in the CDR3. J was trimmed by 3 bases and V by 1 base; bases with no gene match: 8. Germline assignment: CDR1 LGHNT and CDR2 FRNRAP. Here the CDR3 reads CASGLGTGTGGKTDTQYF. The CDR3 nucleotides are TGTGCTAGTGGTTTGGGCACCGGGACAGGGGGCAAGACAGATACGCAGTATTTT.

This clonotype was detected ten times or more. The chain employs TRBV7-9 and TRBJ2-7; D perhaps matches TRBD2 (6 bases). Germline assignment: CDR1 SEHNR and CDR2 FQNEAQ (reference sequence). CDR3 length equals 12 residues. V was cut by 6 bases and J by 6 bases, with 12 bases left in between. The CDR3 sequence: CASSFGGSEQYF. The DNA for the CDR3 is TGTGCCAGCAGTTTCGGAGGGTCCGAGCAGTACTTC.

The chain has TRBV6-5 and TRBJ1-1, with D unclear. Germline lookup yields CDR1 MNHEY and CDR2 SVGAGI. This CDR3 has 17 amino acids. V lost 0 bases and J lost 4, with 18 bases in between. CDR3 nucleotides: TGTGCCAGCAGTTACTCGAATGTTGGTAGGCGGGGCACTGAAGCTTTCTTT. Protein: CASSYSNVGRRGTEAFF.

This clonotype was recorded many times. The rearrangement joins TRBV7-8 to TRBJ1-1, with D unresolved. Germline assignment: CDR1 SGHVS and CDR2 FQNEAQ. Trimming left V 5 bases short and J 6 bases short, with 13 bases between. This CDR3 has 13 amino acids. CDR3 loop: CASSETLGAEAFF. CDR3 DNA: TGTGCCAGCAGCGAGACACTTGGGGCTGAAGCTTTCTTT.

This clonotype showed up just a few times. The chain recombines TRBV5-4 with TRBJ1-2, with TRBD1 as a possible D gene (5 bases). The CDR3 has 15 residues. In germline, CDR1 is SGHNT, CDR2 YYREEE (reference sequence). The V end was cut by 0 bases, the J end by 4 bases, with 13 bases between. The CDR3 region has the DNA TGTGCCAGCAGCTTGGTGGGACGGAGACGCTATGGCTACACCTTC. Amino acid sequence: CASSLVGRRRYGYTF.

This clonotype appeared many times. The chain combines TRBV5-1 with TRBJ2-7; no firm D call. Germline assignment: CDR1 SGHRS and CDR2 YFSETQ. Trimming removed 0 bases at V and 3 bases at J, with 7 bases between. CDR3 length equals 13 residues. CDR3 in amino acids: CASSLGEDYEQYF. The DNA for the CDR3 is TGCGCCAGCAGCTTGGGGGAAGACTACGAGCAGTACTTC.

This clonotype was recorded many times. A clone one base away is much larger, so this may be a read error. This chain connects TRBV7-9 to TRBJ2-7; D not certain. Germline V gene lookup returns CDR1 SEHNR and CDR2 FQNEAQ (reference sequence). The CDR3 is made up of 11 amino acids. CDR3 region: CASSLSSEQYF. The CDR3 region has the DNA TGTGCCAGCAGCTTATCCTCCGAGCAGTACTTC.

This clonotype was picked up many times. J is TRBJ2-3 and V is TRBV24-1; D gene uncertain. Trimming stripped 4 bases from V and 4 bases from J, with 5 bases between. This CDR3 region has 12 residues. Germline V gives CDR1 KGHDR, CDR2 SFDVKD. CDR3 residues: CATSDIADTQYF. CDR3 in DNA: TGTGCCACCAGTGACATCGCAGATACGCAGTATTTT.

The V gene is TRBV6-5, the J gene TRBJ2-1, with TRBD2 identical over 9 bases. The ends lost 0 bases at V and 8 bases at J; junction bases unmatched: 8. Per germline, CDR1 MNHEY and CDR2 SVGAGI. The CDR3 covers 16 residues. CDR3 amino acids: CASSYSGGRAADEQFF. CDR3 coding DNA: TGTGCCAGCAGTTACTCAGGCGGGAGGGCCGCGGATGAGCAGTTCTTC.